This TCR beta chain stems from a study of T cells in Graves' hyperthyroidism and ophthalmopathy. Amplification yielded TCR beta CDR3 regions, with RNA transcripts as the source. HTBI primers were employed in a first-round RT-PCR of the TCR CDR3. A single record per CDR3 protein comes from TCRdb applying MiXCR to the multiplex PCR reads. This sample yields hundreds of thousands of distinct CDR3 sequences, of which about 20% are seen a single time; roughly 50% belongs to the top ten. Study-level points and caveats: Blood held most thyroid clonotypes expanded above 0.001 frequency.

This clonotype was observed at least ten times. Antigen specificity is unknown. Uncontrolled infection, other autoimmune disease, pregnancy and lactation each barred patients from inclusion. Thyroid ultrasound, orbital computed tomography, clinical symptoms, and serum thyroxine and TRAb underpinned diagnoses. Using 10 ml of fresh peripheral blood, PBMCs were prepared. The junction had 10 bases not matched to a gene; V was cut back by 1 base and J by 5 bases. Germline CDR1 is LGHDT and CDR2 is YNNKEL (reference sequence). The CDR3 covers 16 residues. The sequence was obtained from a man between 35 and 55 years old with Graves' ophthalmopathy. The rearrangement joins TRBV3-1 to TRBJ1-1; 7 bases line up with TRBD1. The sequenced sample was blood. In DNA form, the CDR3 reads TGTGCCAGCAGCCAAGGATTAGGGGGCCAGGGAACTGAAGCTTTCTTT. As protein: CASSQGLGGQGTEAFF.